Below, 9 T cell receptor beta chains from the same sample are listed, as sequenced in a study of blood T cell repertoires in COVID-19 (dated by TCRdb to about 2020). Preparation of the library involved the immunoSEQ multiplex PCR assay. TCRdb holds this immuneACCESS table with in-frame rearrangements only. Some clones are missing; in checked studies, unresolved V genes explain under half, and the rest has no known cause. The sample has about 240,000 clones on record, roughly 85% of them singletons. The top ten clonotypes cover less than 6.5% of the sample. The specimen was peripheral blood. The receptors were sampled from a man over 45 with COVID-19, enrolled during active disease.

This rearrangement joins TRBV19 to TRBJ2-5; a weak D match, TRBD2 (5 bases). Germline CDR1 reads LNHDA; CDR2 reads SQIVND (reference sequence). The CDR3 runs 17 residues. Trimming shortened V by 4 bases and J by 2 bases, and 20 bases separated the two germline ends. The CDR3 is CASSRTTRSPGQETQYF. CDR3 bases: TGTGCCAGTAGTAGAACCACACGGAGCCCGGGGCAAGAGACCCAGTACTTC.

The V gene is TRBV7-2, the J gene TRBJ1-5, with TRBD1 matching 7 bases. The CDR3 has 13 residues. Losses at the gene ends were 3 bases for V and 5 bases for J; bases not matched to a gene: 1. Germline lookup yields CDR1 SGHTA and CDR2 FQGNSA. CDR3 DNA: TGTGCCAGCAGCTTGACAGGGCATCAGCCCCAGCATTTT. Its translation is CASSLTGHQPQHF.

The chain couples TRBV12-3 or TRBV12-4 to TRBJ1-6, with 7 nucleotides matching TRBD1. The CDR3 consists of 13 residues. V lost 9 bases, J lost 4 bases, and 3 bases stayed unmatched. CDR3 coding DNA: TGTGCCAGTGGGACAGAATATAATTCACCCCTCCACTTT. Translated: CASGTEYNSPLHF.

This rearrangement joins TRBV27 to TRBJ2-7; a weak D match, TRBD2 (5 bases). This CDR3 region has 16 residues. Trimming took 5 bases from V and 3 from J, leaving 20 bases between them. Germline V gives CDR1 MNHEY, CDR2 SMNVEV (reference sequence). The CDR3, as DNA: TGTGCCAGCAGTCCCTTTAAATTAGCGAGACACTACGAGCAGTACTTC. Its translation is CASSPFKLARHYEQYF.

The chain combines TRBV7-8 with TRBJ2-7, with D possibly matching TRBD1 (5 bases). The CDR3 covers 13 residues. Trimming shortened V by 3 bases and J by 2 bases, and 8 bases separated the two germline ends. Germline V CDR1 and CDR2: SGHVS, FQNEAQ. CDR3 nucleotides: TGTGCCAGCAGCTTGGACAATGCCTACGAGCAGTACTTC. Its protein is CASSLDNAYEQYF. Together with reference TRBV7-8 and TRBJ2-7, the CDR3 gives the full variable domain: GAGVSQSPRYKVAKRGQDVALRCDPISGHVSLFWYQQALGQGPEFLTYFQNEAQLDKSGLPSDRFFAERPEGSVSTLKIQRTQQEDSAVYLCASSLDNAYEQYFGPGTRLTVT.

This sequence joins TRBV5-1 and TRBJ2-3; possibly TRBD1 for D (6 bases). Trimming took off 3 bases at V and 3 bases at J, with 11 bases between the two ends. Germline loops: CDR1 SGHRS, CDR2 YFSETQ. This CDR3 is built from 14 residues. The DNA for the CDR3 is TGCGCCAGCAGCTGGGGGCCGGGGACAGATACGCAGTATTTT. Amino acid sequence: CASSWGPGTDTQYF.

The chain carries TRBV6-6 and TRBJ1-2; D gene unclear. V lost 11 bases and J 6 bases, leaving 13 bases between the germline ends. CDR1 is MNHNY and CDR2 is SVGAGI in the germline V gene (reference sequence). CDR3 size: 11 residues. The CDR3 DNA reads as TGTGCCGGCGGTCCCCAAAATGGCTACACCTTC. It is translated as CAGGPQNGYTF.

V gene TRBV30 combines with J gene TRBJ1-3; 9 bases align to TRBD1. The CDR3 contains 17 residues. Germline V lookup: CDR1 GTSNPN, CDR2 SVGIG (reference sequence). V lost 0 bases, J lost 0 bases, and 6 bases stayed unmatched. CDR3 residues: CAWSVQRTGASGNTIYF. The CDR3 DNA reads TGTGCCTGGAGTGTACAGAGGACAGGGGCCTCTGGAAACACCATATATTTT. The variable domain in full, completed from reference TRBV30 and TRBJ1-3, reads SQTIHQWPATLVQPVGSPLSLECTVEGTSNPNLYWYRQAAGRGLQLLFYSVGIGQISSEVPQNLSASRPQDRQFILSSKKLLLSDSGFYLCAWSVQRTGASGNTIYFGEGSWLTVV.

The V and J genes are TRBV3-1 (or the pseudogene TRBV3-2) and TRBJ1-2; TRBD1 matches 7 bases. This CDR3 is built from 12 residues. Germline CDR1 and CDR2: LGHDT and YNNKEL (reference sequence). The J segment lost 12 bases and the V segment lost 4 bases, leaving 8 bases of the junction unmatched. Here the CDR3 DNA reads TGTGCCAGCAGCCTATCGACAGGGTTTAACACCTTC. It codes for CASSLSTGFNTF.